The 4 T cell receptor beta chains reported below all come from one sample, sequenced in a study of T cell responses to AZD1222 COVID-19 vaccine. Some clones are missing from TCRdb's copy, which holds only in-frame ones; the method was immunoSEQ multiplex PCR. Among 130,000 or so clones listed, around nine tenths were seen once. The sequencing here drew on peripheral blood, taken on day 0 of AZD1222 vaccination. Source of these receptors: an adult in good health.

This clone was recorded once. This sequence joins TRBV28 and TRBJ2-3; 8 bases line up with TRBD2. Germline CDR1 is MDHEN and CDR2 is SYDVKM. The CDR3 consists of 14 residues. V lost 6 bases, J lost 1 base, and 3 bases stayed unmatched. Here the CDR3 reads CASSAAGGTDTQYF. For the CDR3, the DNA is TGTGCCAGCAGCGCAGCGGGAGGCACAGATACGCAGTATTTT.

V gene TRBV9 combines with J gene TRBJ2-1, with D possibly TRBD2 on 5 matching bases. In germline, CDR1 is SGDLS, CDR2 YYNGEE. V was pared by 4 bases and J by 0 bases, with 11 bases between. This CDR3 comprises 15 residues. For the CDR3, the DNA is TGTGCCAGCAGCCCGAGGACTGGCTCCTACAATGAGCAGTTCTTC. It translates to CASSPRTGSYNEQFF.

The V gene is TRBV29-1, the J gene TRBJ1-2; D unclear. Germline V gene lookup returns CDR1 SQVTM and CDR2 ANQGSEA. V lost 7 bases and J 5 bases, leaving 23 bases between the germline ends. The CDR3 spans 15 residues. The CDR3 spells CSAVSPRRERYGYTF. CDR3 nucleotide sequence: TGCAGCGCTGTGTCCCCAAGGAGGGAGAGATATGGCTACACCTTC.

V and J are TRBV28 and TRBJ2-3, with D unresolved. V was trimmed by 6 bases and J by 3 bases, leaving 10 bases between them. Looked up from germline, CDR1 is MDHEN and CDR2 is SYDVKM. This CDR3 is built from 13 residues. This chain's CDR3 is CASRPSLTDTQYF. The CDR3 DNA reads TGTGCCAGCAGACCCTCATTGACAGATACGCAGTATTTT.